This T cell receptor (beta chain) is from a study of blood T cells in healthy people across ages. This clonotype was observed a few times. The antigen remains unidentified. Study-level results: Investigators viewed diversity estimates from one million T cells as underestimates, the study reported. The percentage of naive T cells correlated strongly with TCR beta diversity.

V lost 2 bases to trimming and J lost 4 bases; unmatched junction nucleotides: 6. CDR3 length equals 15 residues. The germline gives CDR1 SGHDN, CDR2 FVKESK. Then a second PCR, running roughly 7 to 11 cycles, was carried out with a sample-barcoded 5' primer and a J-beta primer mix. Each CDR3 protein gets one entry after TCRdb re-called the 5' RACE reads with MiXCR. Seen here are around 650,000 distinct CDR3 sequences, about 34% observed once, and the top ten hold 15%. What was sequenced was blood. The TCR sequence derives from a woman older than 75 in good health. The chain joins TRBV14 to TRBJ1-2; TRBD1 matches at 8 bases. CDR3: CASSQLGQGIYGYTF. As DNA, the CDR3 is TGTGCCAGCAGCCAACTTGGACAGGGAATCTATGGCTACACCTTC.